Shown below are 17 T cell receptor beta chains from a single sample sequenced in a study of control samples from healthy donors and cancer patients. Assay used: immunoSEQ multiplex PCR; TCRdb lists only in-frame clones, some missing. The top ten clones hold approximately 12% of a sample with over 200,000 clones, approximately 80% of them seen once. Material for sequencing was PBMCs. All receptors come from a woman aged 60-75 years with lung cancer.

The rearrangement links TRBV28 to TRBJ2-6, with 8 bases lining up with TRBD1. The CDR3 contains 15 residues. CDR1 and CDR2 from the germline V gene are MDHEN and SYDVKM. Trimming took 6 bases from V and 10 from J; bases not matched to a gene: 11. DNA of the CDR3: TGTGCCAGCAGGGCAATCGACAGGGGAAGGAACGTCCTGACTTTC. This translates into CASRAIDRGRNVLTF. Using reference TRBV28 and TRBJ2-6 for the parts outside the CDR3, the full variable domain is DVKVTQSSRYLVKRTGEKVFLECVQDMDHENMFWYRQDPGLGLRLIYFSYDVKMKEKGDIPEGYSVSREKKERFSLILESASTNQTSMYLCASRAIDRGRNVLTFGAGSRLTVL.

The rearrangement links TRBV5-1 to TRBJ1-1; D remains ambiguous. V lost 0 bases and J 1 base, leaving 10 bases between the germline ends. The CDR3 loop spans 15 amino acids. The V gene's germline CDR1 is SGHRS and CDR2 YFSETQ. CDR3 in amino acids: CASSLAMGRNTEAFF. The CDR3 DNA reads TGCGCCAGCAGCTTGGCCATGGGGAGGAACACTGAAGCTTTCTTT.

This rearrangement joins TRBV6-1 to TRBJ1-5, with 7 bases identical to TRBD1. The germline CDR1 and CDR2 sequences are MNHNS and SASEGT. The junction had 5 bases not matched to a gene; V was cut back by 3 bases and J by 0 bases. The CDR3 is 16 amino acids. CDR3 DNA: TGTGCCAGCAGTGAGGTAGGGGGCCATAGCAATCAGCCCCAGCATTTT. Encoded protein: CASSEVGGHSNQPQHF.

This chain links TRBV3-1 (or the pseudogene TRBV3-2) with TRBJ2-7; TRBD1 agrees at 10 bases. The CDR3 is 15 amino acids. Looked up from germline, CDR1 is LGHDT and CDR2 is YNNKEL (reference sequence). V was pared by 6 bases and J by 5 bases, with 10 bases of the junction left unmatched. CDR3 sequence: CASSLTGTGVHEQYF. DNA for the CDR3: TGTGCCAGCAGTCTTACCGGGACAGGGGTCCACGAGCAGTACTTC.

CDR3 coding DNA: TGTGCCAGTAGAACATCAGGACAGGGCGGCACAGATACGCAGTATTTT. It is translated as CASRTSGQGGTDTQYF. The V call is TRBV19, the J call TRBJ2-3, with TRBD1 matching 8 bases. Unmatched junction bases numbered 9, after V lost 6 bases and J lost 1 base. The germline V gene encodes CDR1 LNHDA and CDR2 SQIVND (reference sequence). This CDR3 has 16 amino acids.

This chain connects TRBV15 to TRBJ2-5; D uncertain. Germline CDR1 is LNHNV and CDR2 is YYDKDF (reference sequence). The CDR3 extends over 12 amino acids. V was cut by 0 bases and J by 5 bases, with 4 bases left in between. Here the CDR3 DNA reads TGTGCCACCAGCAGAGATGGGGAGACCCAGTACTTC. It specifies CATSRDGETQYF.

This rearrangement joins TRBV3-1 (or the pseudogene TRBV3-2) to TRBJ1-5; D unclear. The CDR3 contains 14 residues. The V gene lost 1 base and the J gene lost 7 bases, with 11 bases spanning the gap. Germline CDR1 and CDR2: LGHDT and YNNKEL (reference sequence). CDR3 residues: CASSQGGLGQPQHF. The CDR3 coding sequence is TGTGCCAGCAGCCAAGGGGGTCTCGGACAGCCCCAGCATTTT.

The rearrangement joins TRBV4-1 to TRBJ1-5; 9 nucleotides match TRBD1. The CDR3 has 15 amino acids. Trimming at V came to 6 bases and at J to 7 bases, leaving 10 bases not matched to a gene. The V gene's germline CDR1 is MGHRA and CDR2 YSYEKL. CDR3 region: CASSSRTGEWQPQHF. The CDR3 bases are TGCGCCAGCAGTTCCCGGACAGGGGAGTGGCAGCCCCAGCATTTT.

The CDR3 coding sequence is TGTGCCAGCAGCATTTCTAGCGGGGGAGCAGATACGCAGTATTTT. As protein: CASSISSGGADTQYF. The chain carries TRBV7-3 and TRBJ2-3, with TRBD2 matching over 10 bases. Germline-derived CDR1 and CDR2 are SGHTA and FQGTGA. This CDR3 has 15 amino acids. V shed 5 bases, J shed 4 bases, and the junction held 6 bases outside the gene matches.

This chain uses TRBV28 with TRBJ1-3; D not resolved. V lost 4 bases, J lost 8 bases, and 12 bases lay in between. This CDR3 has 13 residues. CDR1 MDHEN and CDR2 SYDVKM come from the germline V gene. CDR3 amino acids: CASSSRSEHTIYF. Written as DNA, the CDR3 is TGTGCCAGCAGTTCCCGTTCGGAGCACACCATATATTTT.

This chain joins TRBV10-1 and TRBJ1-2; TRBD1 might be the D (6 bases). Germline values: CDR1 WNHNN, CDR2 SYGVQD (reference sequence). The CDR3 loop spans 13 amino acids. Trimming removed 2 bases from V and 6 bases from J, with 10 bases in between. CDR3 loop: CASSEGQGHGYTF. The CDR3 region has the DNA TGCGCCAGCAGTGAGGGCCAGGGGCATGGCTACACCTTC.

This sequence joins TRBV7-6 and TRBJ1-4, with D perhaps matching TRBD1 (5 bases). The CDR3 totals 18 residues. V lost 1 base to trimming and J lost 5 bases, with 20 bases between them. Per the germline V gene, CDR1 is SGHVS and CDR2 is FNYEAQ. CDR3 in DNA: TGTGCCAGCAGCTTAGAACCGCAGCTTCAGGGCAAGAATGAAAAACTGTTTTTT. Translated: CASSLEPQLQGKNEKLFF. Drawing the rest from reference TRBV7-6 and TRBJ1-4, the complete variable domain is GAGVSQSPRYKVTKRGQDVALRCDPISGHVSLYWYRQALGQGPEFLTYFNYEAQQDKSGLPNDRFSAERPEGSISTLTIQRTEQRDSAMYRCASSLEPQLQGKNEKLFFGSGTQLSVL.

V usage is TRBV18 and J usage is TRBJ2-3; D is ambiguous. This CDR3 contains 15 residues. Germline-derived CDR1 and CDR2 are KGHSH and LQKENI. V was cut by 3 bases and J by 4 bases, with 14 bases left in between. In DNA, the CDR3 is TGTGCCAGCTCACCCCTCGACCCGGCCCCAGATACGCAGTATTTT. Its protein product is CASSPLDPAPDTQYF.

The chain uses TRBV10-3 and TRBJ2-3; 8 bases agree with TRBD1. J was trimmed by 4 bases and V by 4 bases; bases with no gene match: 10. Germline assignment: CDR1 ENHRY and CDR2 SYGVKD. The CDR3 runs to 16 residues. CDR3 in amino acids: CAISGVGRTGSDTQYF. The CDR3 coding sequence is TGTGCCATCAGTGGCGTGGGCCGGACAGGGTCAGATACGCAGTATTTT.

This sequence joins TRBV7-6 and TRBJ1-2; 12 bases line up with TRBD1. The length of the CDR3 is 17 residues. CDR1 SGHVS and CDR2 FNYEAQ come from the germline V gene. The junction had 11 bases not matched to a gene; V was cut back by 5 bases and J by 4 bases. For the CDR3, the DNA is TGTGCCAGCAGCGGACCGGGACAGGGGGCCAAGTGCTATGGCTACACCTTC. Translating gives CASSGPGQGAKCYGYTF.

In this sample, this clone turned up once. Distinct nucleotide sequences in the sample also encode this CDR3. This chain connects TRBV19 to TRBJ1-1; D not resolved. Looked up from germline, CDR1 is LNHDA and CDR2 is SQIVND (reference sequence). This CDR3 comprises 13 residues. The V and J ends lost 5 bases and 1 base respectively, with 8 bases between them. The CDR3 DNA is TGTGCCAGTAGTCTCCAGCGGAACACTGAAGCTTTCTTT. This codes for CASSLQRNTEAFF.

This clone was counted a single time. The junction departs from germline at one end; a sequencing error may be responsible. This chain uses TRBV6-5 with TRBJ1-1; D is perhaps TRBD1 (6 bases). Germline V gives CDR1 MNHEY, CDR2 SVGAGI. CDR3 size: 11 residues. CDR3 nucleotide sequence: TGTGCCAGCAGGGGGGGGACACTCCACCTCTTT. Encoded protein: CASRGGTLHLF.